Sequencing of this TCR beta chain was carried out in a study of blood T cell repertoires in COVID-19. Profiled with immunoSEQ multiplex PCR; TCRdb holds only in-frame clones, not every one. Of 200,000 to 250,000 clones listed, 80% to 85% are singletons. Germline loops: CDR1 SEHNR, CDR2 FQNEAQ (reference sequence). The CDR3 totals 16 residues. The V gene lost 5 bases and the J gene lost 2 bases, with 17 bases spanning the gap. Sequencing used PBMCs or T cells enriched from blood (not recorded which). The chain combines TRBV7-9 with TRBJ2-3; D may be TRBD2 (5 bases). The sequence was obtained from a woman aged 50 to 65 with acute COVID-19. The CDR3 region is CASSLAPGRDTDTQYF. CDR3 DNA: TGTGCCAGCAGCCTTGCCCCTGGGAGAGACACAGATACGCAGTATTTT.